The entry below gives a single TCR beta chain sequence along with its context. The antigen remains unidentified. Noted time point: week 47, end of study. Doses comprised 300 ug of mutant IDH1 20-mer peptide each, plus topical imiquimod. Assay: immunoSEQ multiplex PCR; the TCRdb copy retains only in-frame clones and omits some. The table lists around 61,000 clones, roughly 80% of them singletons. The sample comes from a study of a mutant IDH1 vaccine in newly diagnosed glioma. The overall study: With temozolomide cycles, or 4-6 weeks after radiotherapy alone, vaccination was started. Mean patient age was around 40 years; around 60% were male and 37.5% female. Patients' prior therapy spanned radiotherapy, temozolomide, or both; most underwent both.

This CDR3 region has 13 residues. V was pared by 4 bases and J by 2 bases, with 8 bases between. The germline CDR1 and CDR2 sequences are SNHLY and FYNNEI. The source of this sequence is a man aged 45-60 years with glioma. The chain recombines TRBV2 with TRBJ1-1, with no clear D. Here the sequenced sample was PBMCs, taken from a glioma patient whose treatment included an IDH1 peptide vaccine. The CDR3 loop reads CASSGMENTEAFF. CDR3 in DNA: TGTGCCAGCAGTGGGATGGAAAACACTGAAGCTTTCTTT. Combining the CDR3 with reference TRBV2 and TRBJ1-1 gives the whole variable domain EPEVTQTPSHQVTQMGQEVILRCVPISNHLYFYWYRQILGQKVEFLVSFYNNEISEKSEIFDDQFSVERPDGSNFTLKIRSTKLEDSAMYFCASSGMENTEAFFGQGTRLTVV.